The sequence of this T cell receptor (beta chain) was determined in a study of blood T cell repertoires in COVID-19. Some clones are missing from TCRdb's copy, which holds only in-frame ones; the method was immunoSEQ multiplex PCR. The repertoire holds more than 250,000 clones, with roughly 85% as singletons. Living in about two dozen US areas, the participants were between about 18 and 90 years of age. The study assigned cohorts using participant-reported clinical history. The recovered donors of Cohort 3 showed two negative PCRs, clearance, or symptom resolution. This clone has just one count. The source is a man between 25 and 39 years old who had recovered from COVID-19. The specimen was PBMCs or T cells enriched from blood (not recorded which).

In DNA, the CDR3 is TGTGCCAGCAGTTACCAGGCAGGGGGCCCCTACGAGCAGTACTTC. Amino acids: CASSYQAGGPYEQYF. The rearrangement joins TRBV6-5 to TRBJ2-7; 8 bases map to TRBD1. The V and J ends lost 2 bases and 2 bases, in that order; junction bases with no gene match: 5. Per germline, CDR1 MNHEY and CDR2 SVGAGI. CDR3 length: 15 residues.